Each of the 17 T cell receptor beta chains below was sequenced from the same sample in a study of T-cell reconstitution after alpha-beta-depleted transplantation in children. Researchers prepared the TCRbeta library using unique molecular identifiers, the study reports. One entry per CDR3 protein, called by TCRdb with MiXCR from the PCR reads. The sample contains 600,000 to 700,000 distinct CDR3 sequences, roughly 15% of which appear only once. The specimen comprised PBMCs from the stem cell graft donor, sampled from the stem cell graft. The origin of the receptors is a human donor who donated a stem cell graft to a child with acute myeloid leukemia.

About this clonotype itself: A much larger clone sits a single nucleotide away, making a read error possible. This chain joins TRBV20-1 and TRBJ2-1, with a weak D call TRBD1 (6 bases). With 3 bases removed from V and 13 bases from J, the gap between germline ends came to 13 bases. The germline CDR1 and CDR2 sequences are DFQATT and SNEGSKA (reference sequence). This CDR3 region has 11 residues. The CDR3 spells CSASRDTDQFF. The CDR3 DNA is TGCAGTGCTAGCCGGGACACAGACCAGTTCTTC.

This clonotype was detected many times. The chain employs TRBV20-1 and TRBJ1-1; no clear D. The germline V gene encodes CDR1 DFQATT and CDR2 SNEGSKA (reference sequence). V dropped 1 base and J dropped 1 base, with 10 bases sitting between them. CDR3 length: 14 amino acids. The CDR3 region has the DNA TGCAGTGCTAGAGGTGGAGGGTCGAACACTGAAGCTTTCTTT. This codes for CSARGGGSNTEAFF.

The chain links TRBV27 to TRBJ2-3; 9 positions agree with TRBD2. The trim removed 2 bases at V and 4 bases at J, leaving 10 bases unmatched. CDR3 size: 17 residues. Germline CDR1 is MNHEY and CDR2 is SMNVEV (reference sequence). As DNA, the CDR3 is TGTGCCAGCAGTTTAATTTCCCCGATAGCGGGGGCAGATACGCAGTATTTT. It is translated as CASSLISPIAGADTQYF.

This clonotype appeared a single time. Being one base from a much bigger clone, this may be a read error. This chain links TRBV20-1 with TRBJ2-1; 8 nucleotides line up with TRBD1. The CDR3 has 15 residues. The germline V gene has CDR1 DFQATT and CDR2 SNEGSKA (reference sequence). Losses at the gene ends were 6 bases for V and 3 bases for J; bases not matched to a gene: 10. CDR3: CSATKGDRYYNEQFF. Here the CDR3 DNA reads TGCAGTGCAACGAAAGGGGACAGGTACTACAATGAGCAGTTCTTC.

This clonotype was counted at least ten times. CDR3 sequence (DNA): TGCAGCGTTGTAACGGCGGGACACCCCGGGGAGCTGTTTTTT. This encodes CSVVTAGHPGELFF. J is TRBJ2-2 and V is TRBV29-1; D tentatively reads TRBD1 or TRBD2 (6 bases each). Trimming cost V 4 bases and J 6 bases, with 15 bases left between them. Germline CDR1 reads SQVTM; CDR2 reads ANQGSEA. The CDR3 has 14 amino acids.

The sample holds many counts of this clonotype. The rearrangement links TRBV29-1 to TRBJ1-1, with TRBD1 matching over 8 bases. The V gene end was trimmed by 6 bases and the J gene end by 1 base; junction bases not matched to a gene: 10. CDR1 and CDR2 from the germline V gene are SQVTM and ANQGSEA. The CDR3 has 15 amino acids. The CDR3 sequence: CSVRPGQAKNTEAFF. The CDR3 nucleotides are TGCAGCGTCCGACCGGGACAGGCTAAGAACACTGAAGCTTTCTTT.

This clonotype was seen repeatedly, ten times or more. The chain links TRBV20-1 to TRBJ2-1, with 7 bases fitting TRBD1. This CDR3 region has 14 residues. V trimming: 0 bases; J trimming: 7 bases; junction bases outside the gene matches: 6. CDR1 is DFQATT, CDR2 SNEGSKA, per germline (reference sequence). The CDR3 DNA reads TGCAGTGCTAGAGACCCCTTCAGGGGGAATGAGCAGTTCTTC. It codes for CSARDPFRGNEQFF.

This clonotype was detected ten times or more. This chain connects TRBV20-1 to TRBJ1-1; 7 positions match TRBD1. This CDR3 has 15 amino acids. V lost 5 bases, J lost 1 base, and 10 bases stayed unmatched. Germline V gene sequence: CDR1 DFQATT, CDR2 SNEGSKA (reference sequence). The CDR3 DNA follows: TGCAGTGCTTGTGGCGGTGGACAGGCGAACACTGAAGCTTTCTTT. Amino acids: CSACGGGQANTEAFF.

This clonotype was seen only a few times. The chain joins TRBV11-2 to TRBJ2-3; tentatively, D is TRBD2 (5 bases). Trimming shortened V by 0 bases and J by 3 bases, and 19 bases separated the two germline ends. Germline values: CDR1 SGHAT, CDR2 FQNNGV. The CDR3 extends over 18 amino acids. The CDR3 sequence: CASSLDRLAPINTDTQYF. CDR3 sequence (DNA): TGTGCCAGCAGCTTAGATCGGCTAGCTCCAATCAATACAGATACGCAGTATTTT.

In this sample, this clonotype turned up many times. The CDR3, as DNA: TGCAGTGCTAGAAAGGTGGGCAGGGGGAGGAATGAGCAGTTCTTC. It specifies CSARKVGRGRNEQFF. The V gene is TRBV20-1, the J gene TRBJ2-1; D is possibly TRBD1 (7 bases). CDR1 and CDR2 from the germline V gene are DFQATT and SNEGSKA (reference sequence). This CDR3 has 15 residues. The ends were cut back, 2 bases at V and 7 bases at J, with 18 bases in the middle.

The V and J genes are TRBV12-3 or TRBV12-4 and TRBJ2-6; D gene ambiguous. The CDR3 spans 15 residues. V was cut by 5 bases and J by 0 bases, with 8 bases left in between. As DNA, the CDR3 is TGTGCCAGCAGTCCTAAAGTCTCTGGGGCCAACGTCCTGACTTTC. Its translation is CASSPKVSGANVLTF.

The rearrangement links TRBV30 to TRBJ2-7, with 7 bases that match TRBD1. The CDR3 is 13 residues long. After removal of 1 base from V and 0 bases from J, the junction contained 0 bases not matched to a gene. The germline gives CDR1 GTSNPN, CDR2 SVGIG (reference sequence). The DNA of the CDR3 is TGTGCCTGGAGTGGGACAGGCTCCTACGAGCAGTACTTC. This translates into CAWSGTGSYEQYF.

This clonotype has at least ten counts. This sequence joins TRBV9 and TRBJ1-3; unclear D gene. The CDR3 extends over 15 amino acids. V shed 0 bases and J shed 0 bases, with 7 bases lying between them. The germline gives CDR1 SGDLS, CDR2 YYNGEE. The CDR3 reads CASSVDGASGNTIYF. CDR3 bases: TGTGCCAGCAGCGTAGACGGAGCCTCTGGAAACACCATATATTTT.

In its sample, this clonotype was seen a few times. The CDR3 spells CASNWVYEQYV. The CDR3 DNA follows: TGTGCCAGCAATTGGGTCTACGAGCAGTACGTC. This chain uses TRBV27 with TRBJ2-7, with D hard to call. V was clipped by 7 bases and J by 3 bases, with 7 bases between them. In germline, CDR1 is MNHEY, CDR2 SMNVEV (reference sequence). The CDR3 consists of 11 residues.

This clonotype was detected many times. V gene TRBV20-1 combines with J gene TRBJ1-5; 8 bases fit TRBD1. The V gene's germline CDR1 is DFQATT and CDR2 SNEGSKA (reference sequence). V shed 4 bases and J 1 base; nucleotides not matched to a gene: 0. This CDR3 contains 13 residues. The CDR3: CSANRGSNQPQHF. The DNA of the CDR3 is TGCAGTGCTAACAGGGGGAGCAATCAGCCCCAGCATTTT.

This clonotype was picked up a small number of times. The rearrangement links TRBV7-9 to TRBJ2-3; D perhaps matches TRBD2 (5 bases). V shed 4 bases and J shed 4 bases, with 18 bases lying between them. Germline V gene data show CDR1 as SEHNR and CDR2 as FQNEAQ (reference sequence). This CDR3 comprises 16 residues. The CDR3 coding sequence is TGTGCCAGCAGCTCCCTCCTTGAGGGTTTGGCAGATACGCAGTATTTT. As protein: CASSSLLEGLADTQYF.

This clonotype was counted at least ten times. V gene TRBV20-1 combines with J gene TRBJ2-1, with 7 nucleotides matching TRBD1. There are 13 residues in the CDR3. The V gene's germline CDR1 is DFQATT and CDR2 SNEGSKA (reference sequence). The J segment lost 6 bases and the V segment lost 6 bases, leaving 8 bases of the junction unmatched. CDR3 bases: TGCAGTGCGGGACAGATTGTGGGCAATGAGCAGTTCTTC. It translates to CSAGQIVGNEQFF.